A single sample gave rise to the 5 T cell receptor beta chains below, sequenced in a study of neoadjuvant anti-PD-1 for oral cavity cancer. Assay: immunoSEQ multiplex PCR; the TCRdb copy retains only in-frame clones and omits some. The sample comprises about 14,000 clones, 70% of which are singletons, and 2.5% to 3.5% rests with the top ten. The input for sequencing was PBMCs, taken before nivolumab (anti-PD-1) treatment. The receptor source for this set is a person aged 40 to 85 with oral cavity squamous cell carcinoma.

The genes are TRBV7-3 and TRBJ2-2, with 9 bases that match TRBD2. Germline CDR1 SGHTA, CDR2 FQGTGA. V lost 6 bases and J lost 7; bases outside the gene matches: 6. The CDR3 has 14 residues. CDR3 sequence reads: CASSQGLARGELFF. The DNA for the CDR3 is TGTGCCAGCAGTCAGGGACTAGCCCGCGGGGAGCTGTTTTTT.

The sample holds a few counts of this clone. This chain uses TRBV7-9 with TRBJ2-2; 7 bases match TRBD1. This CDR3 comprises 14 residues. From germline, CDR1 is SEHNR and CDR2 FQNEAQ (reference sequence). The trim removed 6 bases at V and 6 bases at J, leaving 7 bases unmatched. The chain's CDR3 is CASRYGTASGELFF. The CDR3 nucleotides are TGTGCCAGCAGATACGGGACAGCCTCCGGGGAGCTGTTTTTT.

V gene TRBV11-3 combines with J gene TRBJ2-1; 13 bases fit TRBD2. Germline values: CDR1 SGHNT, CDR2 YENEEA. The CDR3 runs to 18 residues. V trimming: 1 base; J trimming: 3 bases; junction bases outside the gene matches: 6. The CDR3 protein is CASSLGERLAGGYNEQFF. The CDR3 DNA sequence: TGTGCCAGCAGCTTAGGGGAAAGACTAGCGGGAGGCTACAATGAGCAGTTCTTC. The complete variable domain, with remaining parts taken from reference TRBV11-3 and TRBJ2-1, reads EAGVVQSPRYKIIEKKQPVAFWCNPISGHNTLYWYLQNLGQGPELLIRYENEEAVDDSQLPKDRFSAERLKGVDSTLKIQPAELGDSAVYLCASSLGERLAGGYNEQFFGPGTRLTVL.

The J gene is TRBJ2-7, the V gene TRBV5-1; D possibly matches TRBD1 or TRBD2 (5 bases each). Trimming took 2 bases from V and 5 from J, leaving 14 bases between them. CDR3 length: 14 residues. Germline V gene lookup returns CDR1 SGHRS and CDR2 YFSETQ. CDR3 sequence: CASSFGAAGDEQYF. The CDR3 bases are TGCGCCAGCAGCTTCGGGGCCGCCGGGGACGAGCAGTACTTC.

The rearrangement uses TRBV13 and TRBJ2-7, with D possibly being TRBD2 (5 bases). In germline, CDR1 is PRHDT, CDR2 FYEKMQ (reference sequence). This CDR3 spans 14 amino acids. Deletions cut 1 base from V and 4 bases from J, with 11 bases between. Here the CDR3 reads CASSLAGRDYEQYF. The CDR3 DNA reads TGTGCCAGCAGCTTAGCAGGACGGGATTACGAGCAGTACTTC.